The rows below give T cell receptor beta chains drawn from one sample of a study of T cell changes during pregnancy in multiple sclerosis. The method was immunoSEQ multiplex PCR; TCRdb's version includes in-frame clones alone and lacks a portion of them. This table has about 64,000 clones, 90% appearing once. The sequencing here drew on peripheral blood, taken in the third trimester of pregnancy. Receptors were obtained from a female donor in good health, enrolled as a control in a pregnancy study. Both conserved end residues are part of each CDR3. The order of the fields is clone size, V gene, D gene, J gene, CDR3 protein, CDR3 DNA. D genes are given only for firm matches. The size entry is marked missing in some rows and otherwise reads once, few, many or a size class.

clone_size: -
v_call: TRBV5-6
d_call: TRBD2
j_call: TRBJ2-1
cdr3_aa: CASSLEGAGRSQQFF
cdr3_nt: TGTGCCAGCAGCTTGGAGGGAGCGGGGAGATCCCAGCAGTTCTTC

clone_size: -
v_call: TRBV2
d_call: TRBD1
j_call: TRBJ1-6
cdr3_aa: CASSGDSSSYNSPLHF
cdr3_nt: TGTGCCAGCAGTGGGGACAGCAGCTCCTATAATTCACCCCTCCACTTT

clone_size: -
v_call: TRBV6-1
d_call: TRBD2
j_call: TRBJ2-3
cdr3_aa: CASSEAGGGADTQYF
cdr3_nt: TGTGCCAGCAGTGAAGCGGGCGGGGGAGCAGATACGCAGTATTTT

clone_size: -
v_call: TRBV9
d_call: -
j_call: TRBJ1-4
cdr3_aa: CASLGLLLGRPSAAATNEKLFF
cdr3_nt: TGTGCCAGCCTGGGCCTTCTCCTGGGCAGACCCTCGGCAGCCGCAACTAATGAAAAACTGTTTTTT

clone_size: -
v_call: TRBV9
d_call: TRBD2
j_call: TRBJ2-1
cdr3_aa: CASSEELAGGYNEQFF
cdr3_nt: TGTGCCAGCAGCGAAGAGCTAGCGGGGGGCTACAATGAGCAGTTCTTC

clone_size: -
v_call: TRBV9
d_call: TRBD1
j_call: TRBJ1-1
cdr3_aa: CASSPGGQGGPRGTEAFF
cdr3_nt: TGTGCCAGCAGCCCAGGGGGACAGGGGGGACCAAGAGGGACTGAAGCTTTCTTT

clone_size: -
v_call: TRBV9
d_call: TRBD1
j_call: TRBJ2-7
cdr3_aa: CASSGIFSQGGPLEQYF
cdr3_nt: TGTGCCAGCAGCGGAATTTTTAGCCAAGGGGGCCCCCTCGAGCAGTACTTC

clone_size: -
v_call: TRBV28
d_call: -
j_call: TRBJ1-1
cdr3_aa: CASSSTTEAFF
cdr3_nt: TGTGCCAGCAGTTCGACTACTGAAGCTTTCTTT

clone_size: -
v_call: TRBV5-6
d_call: TRBD1
j_call: TRBJ1-1
cdr3_aa: CASSLQGPSTEAFF
cdr3_nt: TGTGCCAGCAGCCTACAGGGGCCGAGCACTGAAGCTTTCTTT

clone_size: few
v_call: TRBV6-5
d_call: -
j_call: TRBJ1-1
cdr3_aa: CASSREGTEAFF
cdr3_nt: TGTGCCAGCAGCAGGGAAGGCACTGAAGCTTTCTTT

clone_size: -
v_call: TRBV19
d_call: TRBD2
j_call: TRBJ2-3
cdr3_aa: CASSIKASGRADTQYF
cdr3_nt: TGTGCCAGTAGTATAAAGGCTAGCGGGAGAGCAGATACGCAGTATTTT

clone_size: -
v_call: TRBV7-2
d_call: -
j_call: TRBJ2-1
cdr3_aa: CASSAGNEQFF
cdr3_nt: TGTGCCAGCAGCGCGGGGAATGAGCAGTTCTTC

clone_size: -
v_call: TRBV27
d_call: TRBD1
j_call: TRBJ2-5
cdr3_aa: CASSSLGQGQETQYF
cdr3_nt: TGTGCCAGCAGTTCACTTGGACAGGGACAAGAGACCCAGTACTTC

clone_size: -
v_call: TRBV2
d_call: -
j_call: TRBJ2-7
cdr3_aa: CASSEAFQQYF
cdr3_nt: TGTGCCAGCAGTGAAGCCTTCCAGCAGTACTTC

clone_size: -
v_call: TRBV29-1
d_call: TRBD2
j_call: TRBJ2-7
cdr3_aa: CSVTAPKLGLGAYEQYF
cdr3_nt: TGCAGCGTTACCGCCCCCAAATTGGGACTAGGGGCCTACGAGCAGTACTTC

clone_size: -
v_call: TRBV29-1
d_call: -
j_call: TRBJ2-3
cdr3_aa: CSVERSAGTQYF
cdr3_nt: TGCAGCGTTGAAAGGTCGGCGGGCACGCAGTATTTT

clone_size: -
v_call: TRBV7-2
d_call: TRBD2
j_call: TRBJ2-1
cdr3_aa: CASSPRGGRWNEQFF
cdr3_nt: TGTGCCAGCAGCCCGCGGGGGGGCCGGTGGAATGAGCAGTTCTTC

clone_size: -
v_call: TRBV27
d_call: TRBD2
j_call: TRBJ2-7
cdr3_aa: CASSPGLAWYEQYF
cdr3_nt: TGTGCCAGCAGCCCGGGACTAGCGTGGTACGAGCAGTACTTC

clone_size: -
v_call: TRBV6-1
d_call: TRBD2
j_call: TRBJ2-1
cdr3_aa: CASTTRALAGEQFF
cdr3_nt: TGTGCCAGCACCACAAGGGCGCTAGCGGGTGAGCAGTTCTTC

clone_size: -
v_call: TRBV6-4
d_call: TRBD2
j_call: TRBJ2-3
cdr3_aa: CASSASGTDTQYF
cdr3_nt: TGTGCCAGCAGTGCTAGCGGGACAGATACGCAGTATTTT

clone_size: -
v_call: TRBV5-8
d_call: TRBD1
j_call: TRBJ2-1
cdr3_aa: CASSSDRGNEQFF
cdr3_nt: TGTGCCAGCAGTTCGGACAGGGGGAATGAGCAGTTCTTC

clone_size: -
v_call: TRBV30
d_call: -
j_call: TRBJ2-3
cdr3_aa: CAWRRRSATDTQYF
cdr3_nt: TGTGCCTGGAGGCGTCGGTCTGCGACAGATACGCAGTATTTT

clone_size: -
v_call: TRBV4-1
d_call: TRBD2
j_call: TRBJ2-3
cdr3_aa: CASSQEVLAGGHDTQYF
cdr3_nt: TGCGCCAGCAGCCAAGAGGTCCTAGCGGGGGGGCACGATACGCAGTATTTT

clone_size: -
v_call: TRBV5-8
d_call: -
j_call: TRBJ2-6
cdr3_aa: CASSLRLSGANVLTF
cdr3_nt: TGTGCCAGCAGCTTGCGACTCTCTGGGGCCAACGTCCTGACTTTC

clone_size: -
v_call: TRBV5-4
d_call: -
j_call: TRBJ1-2
cdr3_aa: CASSPKEVRDILNYGYTF
cdr3_nt: TGTGCCAGCAGCCCAAAGGAGGTCCGGGACATACTTAACTATGGCTACACCTTC

clone_size: -
v_call: TRBV7-6
d_call: TRBD1
j_call: TRBJ2-7
cdr3_aa: CASSLRSGQGSIEQYF
cdr3_nt: TGTGCCAGCAGCTTAAGATCGGGACAGGGGTCGATCGAGCAGTACTTC

clone_size: once
v_call: TRBV2
d_call: TRBD2
j_call: TRBJ2-4
cdr3_aa: CASRMGLAGRKNIQYF
cdr3_nt: TGTGCCAGCAGAATGGGACTAGCGGGAAGGAAAAACATTCAGTACTTC

clone_size: few
v_call: TRBV6-5
d_call: -
j_call: TRBJ1-6
cdr3_aa: CASRWEGSPLHF
cdr3_nt: TGTGCCAGCAGGTGGGAGGGCTCACCCCTCCACTTT

clone_size: once
v_call: TRBV7-2
d_call: -
j_call: TRBJ1-5
cdr3_aa: CASSLGAQPQHF
cdr3_nt: TGTGCCAGCAGCTTAGGAGCTCAGCCCCAGCATTTT

clone_size: few
v_call: TRBV27
d_call: -
j_call: TRBJ1-1
cdr3_aa: CASSLNRVWTEAFF
cdr3_nt: TGTGCCAGCAGTTTAAACAGGGTTTGGACTGAAGCTTTCTTT

clone_size: -
v_call: TRBV5-4
d_call: TRBD2
j_call: TRBJ2-7
cdr3_aa: CASSLAGSGSAYEQYF
cdr3_nt: TGTGCCAGCAGCCTAGCAGGTAGCGGGTCCGCCTACGAGCAGTACTTC

clone_size: -
v_call: TRBV30
d_call: TRBD2
j_call: TRBJ2-3
cdr3_aa: CAWARGTSGVTDTQYF
cdr3_nt: TGTGCCTGGGCCAGGGGGACTAGCGGAGTCACAGATACGCAGTATTTT

clone_size: -
v_call: TRBV6-4
d_call: -
j_call: TRBJ2-3
cdr3_aa: CASSVESHTDTQYF
cdr3_nt: TGTGCCAGCAGTGTCGAGAGCCACACAGATACGCAGTATTTT

clone_size: -
v_call: TRBV7-4
d_call: TRBD1
j_call: TRBJ1-2
cdr3_aa: CASSLVRIIGQGKHGYTF
cdr3_nt: TGTGCCAGCAGCTTAGTCCGAATCATAGGACAGGGGAAGCATGGCTACACCTTC

clone_size: -
v_call: TRBV4-3
d_call: TRBD2
j_call: TRBJ2-2
cdr3_aa: CASSPGTSGGVTVGGELFF
cdr3_nt: TGCGCCAGCAGCCCGGGGACTAGCGGGGGGGTGACCGTGGGCGGGGAGCTGTTTTTT

clone_size: -
v_call: TRBV9
d_call: -
j_call: TRBJ2-3
cdr3_aa: CASSVTPGADTQYF
cdr3_nt: TGTGCCAGCAGCGTCACCCCCGGGGCAGATACGCAGTATTTT

clone_size: -
v_call: TRBV7-2
d_call: TRBD2
j_call: TRBJ2-1
cdr3_aa: CASNPPGLAGGIYNEQFF
cdr3_nt: TGTGCCAGCAACCCGCCGGGACTAGCGGGGGGGATCTACAATGAGCAGTTCTTC

clone_size: -
v_call: TRBV7-2
d_call: -
j_call: TRBJ1-2
cdr3_aa: CASSLPIGNGYTF
cdr3_nt: TGTGCCAGCAGCTTACCGATCGGGAATGGCTACACCTTC

clone_size: -
v_call: TRBV7-2
d_call: -
j_call: TRBJ2-7
cdr3_aa: CASSLEVGGGYEQYF
cdr3_nt: TGTGCCAGCAGCTTAGAAGTCGGCGGAGGCTACGAGCAGTACTTC

clone_size: -
v_call: TRBV7-9
d_call: -
j_call: TRBJ2-1
cdr3_aa: CASSQNNEQFF
cdr3_nt: TGTGCCAGCAGCCAAAACAATGAGCAGTTCTTC

clone_size: -
v_call: TRBV19
d_call: TRBD1
j_call: TRBJ2-1
cdr3_aa: CASSQMAVGDRGLNEQFF
cdr3_nt: TGTGCCAGTAGTCAAATGGCTGTCGGGGACAGGGGTCTCAATGAGCAGTTCTTC

clone_size: -
v_call: TRBV6-5
d_call: -
j_call: TRBJ1-2
cdr3_aa: CASTLGGGGYTF
cdr3_nt: TGTGCCAGCACCTTAGGGGGGGGTGGCTACACCTTC

clone_size: few
v_call: TRBV9
d_call: -
j_call: TRBJ1-1
cdr3_aa: CASSVEVGGVTEAFF
cdr3_nt: TGTGCCAGCAGCGTAGAGGTGGGCGGGGTCACTGAAGCTTTCTTT

clone_size: -
v_call: TRBV19
d_call: -
j_call: TRBJ2-1
cdr3_aa: CASMGSYNEQFF
cdr3_nt: TGTGCCAGTATGGGCAGTTACAATGAGCAGTTCTTC

clone_size: -
v_call: TRBV6-4
d_call: TRBD1
j_call: TRBJ1-5
cdr3_aa: CASSVGQGTQPQHF
cdr3_nt: TGTGCCAGCAGTGTGGGACAGGGCACTCAGCCCCAGCATTTT

clone_size: -
v_call: TRBV19
d_call: -
j_call: TRBJ1-1
cdr3_aa: CASSIGGLMNTEAFF
cdr3_nt: TGTGCCAGTAGTATCGGGGGACTTATGAACACTGAAGCTTTCTTT

clone_size: -
v_call: TRBV19
d_call: TRBD2
j_call: TRBJ2-2
cdr3_aa: CASKNSGGSLTGELFF
cdr3_nt: TGTGCCAGTAAAAACTCCGGCGGGAGTTTAACCGGGGAGCTGTTTTTT

clone_size: -
v_call: TRBV4-3
d_call: -
j_call: TRBJ2-5
cdr3_aa: CASSQEFASGETQYF
cdr3_nt: TGCGCCAGCAGCCAAGAATTTGCTAGTGGAGAGACCCAGTACTTC

clone_size: -
v_call: TRBV4-3
d_call: -
j_call: TRBJ2-7
cdr3_aa: CASSQDRGPYEQYF
cdr3_nt: TGCGCCAGCAGCCAAGATCGTGGCCCCTACGAGCAGTACTTC

clone_size: once
v_call: TRBV29-1
d_call: TRBD1
j_call: TRBJ2-5
cdr3_aa: CSIGQGRWETQYF
cdr3_nt: TGCAGCATTGGACAGGGTAGATGGGAGACCCAGTACTTC

clone_size: -
v_call: TRBV13
d_call: TRBD2
j_call: TRBJ2-1
cdr3_aa: CASSSAGSGGFNEQFF
cdr3_nt: TGTGCCAGCAGCTCCGCGGGGAGCGGGGGATTCAATGAGCAGTTCTTC

clone_size: -
v_call: TRBV29-1
d_call: -
j_call: TRBJ1-2
cdr3_aa: CSALPPQGRDGYTF
cdr3_nt: TGCAGCGCCTTACCCCCACAGGGTCGGGATGGCTACACCTTC

clone_size: -
v_call: TRBV11-2
d_call: -
j_call: TRBJ2-5
cdr3_aa: CASSLDSGFQETQYF
cdr3_nt: TGTGCCAGCAGCTTAGATTCGGGATTTCAAGAGACCCAGTACTTC

clone_size: -
v_call: TRBV11-2
d_call: -
j_call: TRBJ1-5
cdr3_aa: CASSLAGFGNQPQHF
cdr3_nt: TGTGCCAGCAGCTTAGCAGGGTTTGGCAATCAGCCCCAGCATTTT